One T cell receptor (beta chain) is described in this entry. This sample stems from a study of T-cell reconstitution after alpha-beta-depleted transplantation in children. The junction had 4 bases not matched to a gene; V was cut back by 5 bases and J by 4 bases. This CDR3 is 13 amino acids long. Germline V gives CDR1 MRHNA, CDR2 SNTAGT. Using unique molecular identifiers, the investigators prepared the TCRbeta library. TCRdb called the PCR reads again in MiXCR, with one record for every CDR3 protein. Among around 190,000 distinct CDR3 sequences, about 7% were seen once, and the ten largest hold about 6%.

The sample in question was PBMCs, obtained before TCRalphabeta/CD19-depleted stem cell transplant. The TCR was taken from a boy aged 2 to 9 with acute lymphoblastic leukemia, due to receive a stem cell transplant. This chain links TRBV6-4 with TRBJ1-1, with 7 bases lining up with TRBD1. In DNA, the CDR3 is TGTGCCAGCAGTTCCGGACAGGCCACTGAAGCTTTCTTT. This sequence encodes CASSSGQATEAFF.